The 7 T cell receptor beta chains given below trace back to one sample, sequenced in a study of HIV-infected patients and healthy controls. Alpha and beta constant-region primers primed reverse transcription of about 500 ng RNA. Separate chain-specific third strand synthesis with multiplexing indices produced the alpha and beta libraries. TCRdb reprocessed the 5' RACE reads with MiXCR, giving one entry per CDR3 protein. There are 15,000 to 20,000 distinct CDR3 sequences in the sample; over 9.5% occur only once, and around 3.3% lies in the top ten. Whole blood was used without fractionation, so all unsorted peripheral T cells were included. The sample comprised blood. The receptor set was obtained from an adult in good health.

This clonotype was counted ten times or more. V is TRBV28 and J is TRBJ2-5, with unresolved D. Germline V lookup: CDR1 MDHEN, CDR2 SYDVKM. CDR3 length equals 15 residues. V was pared by 6 bases and J by 4 bases, with 18 bases between. This CDR3 reads CASSTTQEIGETQYF. CDR3 nucleotides: TGTGCCAGCAGCACCACTCAGGAGATAGGAGAGACCCAGTACTTC.

This clonotype was counted many times. The chain carries TRBV7-9 and TRBJ2-3; 7 bases are a match to TRBD1. The CDR3 totals 17 residues. Germline lookup yields CDR1 SEHNR and CDR2 FQNEAQ (reference sequence). With 4 bases clipped from V and 0 bases from J, the junction kept 10 bases outside the gene matches. The CDR3 reads CASSSPSGTASTDTQYF. The CDR3 DNA follows: TGTGCCAGCAGCTCCCCATCCGGGACAGCGAGCACAGATACGCAGTATTTT.

The table lists this clonotype with many counts. V is TRBV5-1 and J is TRBJ2-1; no clear D gene. Germline V lookup: CDR1 SGHRS, CDR2 YFSETQ. The CDR3 contains 15 residues. Trimming shortened V by 4 bases and J by 4 bases, and 15 bases separated the two germline ends. CDR3 in DNA: TGCGCCAGCAGCATAAACCCGGATGCTTACAATGAGCAGTTCTTC. It codes for CASSINPDAYNEQFF.

This clonotype ranks as medium-sized. The chain has TRBV4-1 and TRBJ2-5, with a possible D match to TRBD2 (6 bases). The CDR3 has 14 residues. Looked up from germline, CDR1 is MGHRA and CDR2 is YSYEKL. V was clipped by 4 bases and J by 1 base, with 10 bases between them. The CDR3 region has the DNA TGCGCCAGCAGCCGGGAGCGGGCCCAAGAGACCCAGTACTTC. Translating gives CASSRERAQETQYF.

This clonotype has only a few counts. This chain uses TRBV20-1 with TRBJ2-7; D is unresolved. Per germline, CDR1 DFQATT and CDR2 SNEGSKA (reference sequence). The CDR3 is made up of 12 amino acids. V was shortened by 5 bases and J by 5 bases, with 13 bases between the two germline ends. The CDR3 spells CSAHTVGHEQYF. In DNA form, the CDR3 reads TGCAGTGCTCATACCGTGGGCCACGAGCAGTACTTC.

The chain couples TRBV12-3 or TRBV12-4 to TRBJ2-5, with 11 bases matching TRBD2. The J segment lost 4 bases and the V segment lost 3 bases, leaving 4 bases of the junction unmatched. The CDR3 consists of 15 residues. CDR3 region: CASSLGLAGGETQYF. The DNA of the CDR3 is TGTGCCAGCAGTTTGGGGCTAGCGGGAGGAGAGACCCAGTACTTC.

This clonotype has ten or more counts. The chain carries TRBV19 and TRBJ2-5; 9 bases line up with TRBD1. This CDR3 is built from 14 residues. CDR1 LNHDA and CDR2 SQIVND come from the germline V gene (reference sequence). J lost 7 bases, V lost 4 bases, and 7 bases had no gene match. For the CDR3, the DNA is TGTGCCAGTAGTAGCCGGGACAGGGCCCCGACCCAGTACTTC. Translated, it gives CASSSRDRAPTQYF.